This T cell receptor (beta chain) stems from a study of blood T cell repertoires in COVID-19. Study background: There were acute and convalescent COVID-19 samples, and they came from the United States, Italy and Spain. The cDNA or gDNA used as material had been derived from T cells, B-cell-depleted T cells, or PBMCs.

Trimming removed 6 bases from V and 0 bases from J, with 12 bases in between. CDR3 length: 14 amino acids. Germline CDR1 and CDR2: LNHDA and SQIVND (reference sequence). In the source study's methods: Estimated nucleated cell counts came from reference gene primer amplification. This table comes from immunoSEQ multiplex PCR, and its TCRdb copy is limited to in-frame clones, with some not included. Clone size and V and J calls were adopted from that table, with D and trimming inferred from the DNA. The sample lists roughly 100,000 clones, 75% to 85% occurring once. Specimen: peripheral blood. The receptor was isolated from a woman aged 65 to 85 with acute or convalescent COVID-19. The chain links TRBV19 to TRBJ2-7; D is perhaps TRBD2 (6 bases). The chain's CDR3 is CASSRDWISYEQYF. The CDR3 bases are TGTGCCAGTAGCAGGGACTGGATCTCCTACGAGCAGTACTTC.